The 29 T cell receptor beta chains presented below share a single source sample, sequenced in a study of blood T cell repertoires in COVID-19. Using immunoSEQ multiplex PCR, the repertoire was profiled, and TCRdb retains in-frame clones only, with some absent. The sample contains under 200,000 clones, around 87% of which appear only once. The sample taken for sequencing was peripheral blood. Source of these receptors: a woman of 80 years or more in a cohort sampled during active or convalescent COVID-19.

This clone has just a few counts. The chain employs TRBV11-3 and TRBJ2-7; the D gene is possibly TRBD2 (5 bases). V gave up 3 bases and J gave up 3 bases, with 21 bases separating them. The CDR3 sequence is 17 residues long. CDR1 and CDR2 (germline): SGHNT, YENEEA. In DNA, the CDR3 is TGTGCCAGCAGCTTTTCGGAGAGAGGAGGTTGGTTCTACGAGCAGTACTTC. Translating gives CASSFSERGGWFYEQYF.

The J gene is TRBJ2-7, the V gene TRBV14, with 9 bases lining up with TRBD2. The V gene end was trimmed by 2 bases and the J gene end by 0 bases; junction bases not matched to a gene: 2. The CDR3 spans 15 residues. Germline CDR1 SGHDN, CDR2 FVKESK. DNA for the CDR3: TGTGCCAGCAGCCAACTAGCGGGGAGCTCCTACGAGCAGTACTTC. Amino acid sequence: CASSQLAGSSYEQYF.

This clone was observed a handful of times. This chain links TRBV19 with TRBJ1-5; possible D gene TRBD1, 6 bases. Germline V gene sequence: CDR1 LNHDA, CDR2 SQIVND (reference sequence). The CDR3 loop spans 16 amino acids. V dropped 4 bases and J dropped 0 bases, with 13 bases sitting between them. This CDR3 is CASSTLAGVSNQPQHF. The CDR3 DNA sequence: TGTGCCAGTAGTACTCTCGCAGGGGTTAGCAATCAGCCCCAGCATTTT.

The chain has TRBV18 and TRBJ1-5; tentative D call: TRBD1 (6 bases). The germline V and J ends were trimmed by 5 bases and 3 bases, with 11 bases remaining between them. CDR1 is KGHSH and CDR2 is LQKENI in the germline V gene. CDR3 length: 14 residues. The CDR3 sequence is CASSGGGPNQPQHF. The CDR3 region has the DNA TGTGCCAGCTCAGGGGGGGGGCCCAATCAGCCCCAGCATTTT.

The chain links TRBV6-6 to TRBJ1-1; D is perhaps TRBD1 (5 bases). CDR1 and CDR2 from the germline V gene are MNHNY and SVGAGI (reference sequence). This CDR3 is built from 13 residues. V was shortened by 2 bases and J by 10 bases, with 14 bases between the two germline ends. CDR3 sequence: CASSYGGTTVAFF. The CDR3 DNA follows: TGTGCCAGCAGTTACGGAGGGACCACGGTAGCTTTCTTT.

This sequence joins TRBV2 and TRBJ1-1; 8 nucleotides align to TRBD1. Trimming cost V 11 bases and J 5 bases; bases outside gene matches: 4. CDR1 and CDR2 (germline): SNHLY, FYNNEI. This CDR3 comprises 11 residues. The chain's CDR3 is CALTGGTEAFF. CDR3 DNA: TGTGCCCTAACAGGGGGGACTGAAGCTTTCTTT.

As to this clone: The same CDR3 is also encoded by other DNA sequences in this sample. The chain is built from TRBV7-9 and TRBJ2-1; 7 bases match TRBD1. CDR3 length: 15 amino acids. Germline V lookup: CDR1 SEHNR, CDR2 FQNEAQ (reference sequence). The V and J ends lost 5 bases and 4 bases, in that order; junction bases with no gene match: 8. CDR3 loop: CASSPPGQQYNEQFF. CDR3 coding DNA: TGTGCCAGCAGCCCCCCGGGACAGCAATACAATGAGCAGTTCTTC.

The chain joins TRBV24-1 to TRBJ2-7; 7 bases map to TRBD2. Germline CDR1 reads KGHDR; CDR2 reads SFDVKD. Losses at the gene ends were 11 bases for V and 0 bases for J; bases not matched to a gene: 9. The CDR3 extends over 14 amino acids. Here the CDR3 DNA reads TGTGCCATAGGGATAGCGGGCCGCTCCTACGAGCAGTACGTC. It specifies CAIGIAGRSYEQYV.

The DNA of the CDR3 is TGTGCCAGCAGTGAATCTCTCGGCAGGGGGCGAGGAGAGACCCAGTACTTC. It translates to CASSESLGRGRGETQYF. This chain joins TRBV25-1 and TRBJ2-5; 8 nucleotides agree with TRBD1. Per germline, CDR1 MGHDK and CDR2 SYGVNS. The CDR3 runs 17 residues. V dropped 1 base and J dropped 4; count of bases not matched to a gene: 11.

This chain joins TRBV28 and TRBJ1-3; TRBD1 agrees at 8 bases. There are 14 residues in the CDR3. The trim removed 6 bases at V and 4 bases at J, leaving 5 bases unmatched. Germline CDR1 MDHEN, CDR2 SYDVKM. CDR3 loop: CASSPGGRGNTIYF. DNA of the CDR3: TGTGCCAGCAGCCCAGGGGGCCGAGGAAACACCATATATTTT.

The chain has TRBV27 and TRBJ2-3, with 8 bases matching TRBD1. The CDR3 loop spans 17 amino acids. Germline CDR1 is MNHEY and CDR2 is SMNVEV (reference sequence). The trim removed 4 bases at V and 4 bases at J, leaving 13 bases unmatched. CDR3 amino acids: CASSSDLDRVRSDTQYF. CDR3 nucleotide sequence: TGTGCCAGCAGTTCGGACCTGGACAGGGTTCGTTCAGATACGCAGTATTTT.

V gene TRBV30 combines with J gene TRBJ2-3, with D possibly matching TRBD1 (5 bases). CDR1 GTSNPN and CDR2 SVGIG come from the germline V gene (reference sequence). V was shortened by 0 bases and J by 5 bases, with 15 bases between the two germline ends. The CDR3 is 15 amino acids. CDR3 sequence: CAWSVQDGSQDTQYF. CDR3 coding DNA: TGTGCCTGGAGTGTACAGGACGGTTCCCAAGATACGCAGTATTTT.

CDR3 nucleotide sequence: TGCGCCAGCAGCGCCTCGACAGTAACCACCGCCTTTGGCTACACCTTC. Protein: CASSASTVTTAFGYTF. The genes are TRBV5-1 and TRBJ1-2, with D perhaps TRBD1 (5 bases). CDR3 length: 16 residues. CDR1 is SGHRS, CDR2 YFSETQ, per germline. Trimming left V 4 bases short and J 7 bases short, with 23 bases between.

V is TRBV7-2 and J is TRBJ2-5; D may be TRBD2 (6 bases). CDR3 length: 14 amino acids. V was cut by 3 bases and J by 5 bases, with 13 bases left in between. Germline CDR1 is SGHTA and CDR2 is FQGNSA. DNA of the CDR3: TGTGCCAGCAGCTTCCAAGGAGGGCCCGAGACCCAGTACTTC. Translating it yields CASSFQGGPETQYF.

The CDR3 region is CAGSPGLASYEQYF. CDR3 coding DNA: TGTGCCGGCTCACCGGGACTAGCTTCCTACGAGCAGTACTTC. The V and J genes are TRBV2 and TRBJ2-7; 9 nucleotides line up with TRBD2. J was trimmed by 1 base and V by 11 bases; bases with no gene match: 9. CDR1 and CDR2 from the germline V gene are SNHLY and FYNNEI. The CDR3 length is 14 residues.

The J gene is TRBJ2-7, the V gene TRBV2; 8 bases agree with TRBD2. This CDR3 has 15 amino acids. Germline V gives CDR1 SNHLY, CDR2 FYNNEI. With 2 bases clipped from V and 0 bases from J, the junction kept 3 bases outside the gene matches. CDR3 DNA: TGTGCCAGCAGTGAATTAGCGGGGAGCTCCTACGAGCAGTACTTC. It yields the protein CASSELAGSSYEQYF.

This chain joins TRBV11-2 and TRBJ1-2; 8 bases agree with TRBD1. This CDR3 has 14 amino acids. Germline values: CDR1 SGHAT, CDR2 FQNNGV. Trimming took 5 bases from V and 3 from J; bases not matched to a gene: 5. CDR3 in amino acids: CASSPGGFHYGYTF. In DNA form, the CDR3 reads TGTGCCAGCAGCCCAGGGGGCTTTCACTATGGCTACACCTTC.

The chain joins TRBV10-1 to TRBJ1-6; 7 bases are a match to TRBD1. The CDR3 length is 16 residues. V gave up 4 bases and J gave up 8 bases; unmatched junction bases: 11. Germline values: CDR1 WNHNN, CDR2 SYGVQD (reference sequence). This CDR3 reads CASSALNRGRYSPLHF. As DNA, the CDR3 is TGCGCCAGCAGTGCATTAAACAGGGGACGATATTCACCCCTCCACTTT.

As DNA, the CDR3 is TGCAGTGCCCCGGCCGCAGGCACCATATATTTT. This codes for CSAPAAGTIYF. V usage is TRBV20-1 and J usage is TRBJ1-3; D remains unclear. The V gene lost 6 bases and the J gene lost 9 bases, with 12 bases spanning the gap. From germline, CDR1 is DFQATT and CDR2 SNEGSKA (reference sequence). This CDR3 contains 11 residues.

The chain joins TRBV11-2 to TRBJ2-7; the D is unclear. This CDR3 comprises 14 residues. V was pared by 4 bases and J by 6 bases, with 16 bases between. CDR1 is SGHAT, CDR2 FQNNGV, per germline. For the CDR3, the DNA is TGTGCCAGCAGCTCCCCACAAACCCTCACCGAGCAGTACTTC. This gives the protein CASSSPQTLTEQYF. Full variable domain (remainder filled in from reference TRBV11-2 and TRBJ2-7): EAGVAQSPRYKIIEKRQSVAFWCNPISGHATLYWYQQILGQGPKLLIQFQNNGVVDDSQLPKDRFSAERLKGVDSTLKIQPAKLEDSAVYLCASSSPQTLTEQYFGPGTRLTVT.

This chain uses TRBV12-3 or TRBV12-4 with TRBJ1-5; D is possibly TRBD1 (5 bases). The CDR3 is 13 amino acids. V lost 7 bases and J lost 9, with 16 bases in between. The CDR3 coding sequence is TGTGCCAGCATCGGGGGGGGGAGGGGGCCCCAGCATTTT. It translates to CASIGGGRGPQHF.

This rearrangement joins TRBV6-5 to TRBJ1-2; 7 bases fit TRBD1. Germline V CDR1 and CDR2: MNHEY, SVGAGI. The ends lost 8 bases at V and 4 bases at J; junction bases unmatched: 7. The CDR3 runs to 13 residues. CDR3 in DNA: TGTGCCAGCTGTAGAGCAGGGGGCTATGGCTACACCTTC. It translates to CASCRAGGYGYTF.

The chain recombines TRBV3-1 (or the pseudogene TRBV3-2) with TRBJ1-6; D might be TRBD1 (5 bases). CDR1 and CDR2 from the germline V gene are LGHDT and YNNKEL (reference sequence). The CDR3 is 14 residues long. Trimming cost V 5 bases and J 8 bases, with 13 bases left between them. The CDR3 sequence is CASSGLVGDSPLHF. DNA of the CDR3: TGTGCCAGCAGCGGGTTGGTAGGGGATTCACCCCTCCACTTT.

This chain links TRBV5-1 with TRBJ2-5; 7 positions agree with TRBD1. The CDR3 is 14 amino acids. The V gene's germline CDR1 is SGHRS and CDR2 YFSETQ. Trimming took 4 bases from V and 0 from J; bases not matched to a gene: 3. CDR3 amino acids: CASSHDRDQETQYF. In DNA, the CDR3 is TGCGCCAGCAGCCACGACAGGGACCAAGAGACCCAGTACTTC.

The chain employs TRBV18 and TRBJ1-2; 9 bases map to TRBD1. The CDR3 sequence is 15 residues long. Germline V CDR1 and CDR2: KGHSH, LQKENI. After removal of 3 bases from V and 4 bases from J, the junction contained 6 bases not matched to a gene. The CDR3 reads CASSPTGGLSYGYTF. Here the CDR3 DNA reads TGTGCCAGCTCACCCACAGGGGGCCTTTCCTATGGCTACACCTTC.

The chain couples TRBV18 to TRBJ1-3; tentative D call: TRBD1 (6 bases). CDR3 length: 23 amino acids. Looked up from germline, CDR1 is KGHSH and CDR2 is LQKENI. V lost 3 bases, J lost 0 bases, and 33 bases lay in between. This CDR3 is CASSPRSIQGSYSRGASGNTIYF. CDR3 nucleotide sequence: TGTGCCAGCTCACCGCGCAGCATTCAGGGATCGTATTCTCGGGGGGCCTCTGGAAACACCATATATTTT. Looking up the rest from reference TRBV18 and TRBJ1-3 gives the full variable domain: NAGVMQNPRHLVRRRGQEARLRCSPMKGHSHVYWYRQLPEEGLKFMVYLQKENIIDESGMPKERFSAEFPKEGPSILRIQQVVRGDSAAYFCASSPRSIQGSYSRGASGNTIYFGEGSWLTVV.

The rearrangement uses TRBV7-2 and TRBJ2-2; the D is unclear. Germline V lookup: CDR1 SGHTA, CDR2 FQGNSA. Trimming removed 2 bases at V and 1 base at J, with 5 bases between. The length of the CDR3 is 14 residues. The CDR3 loop reads CASSLTRNTGELFF. CDR3 nucleotides: TGTGCCAGCAGCTTAACCAGGAACACCGGGGAGCTGTTTTTT.

The chain has TRBV28 and TRBJ1-2, with 9 positions matching TRBD1. Per the germline V gene, CDR1 is MDHEN and CDR2 is SYDVKM. The CDR3 is made up of 13 amino acids. The ends lost 5 bases at V and 8 bases at J; junction bases unmatched: 6. The CDR3, as DNA: TGTGCCAGCAGTACCACAGGGGGCAGGGGCTACACCTTC. Protein: CASSTTGGRGYTF.

This rearrangement joins TRBV27 to TRBJ1-1; D unclear. V dropped 8 bases and J dropped 0 bases, with 7 bases sitting between them. The germline CDR1 and CDR2 sequences are MNHEY and SMNVEV (reference sequence). CDR3 length: 12 amino acids. Here the CDR3 reads CASQSVNTEAFF. The CDR3 DNA reads as TGTGCCAGCCAGAGCGTGAACACTGAAGCTTTCTTT.